These 30 T cell receptor beta chains share one sample of origin, sequenced in a study of blood T cell repertoires in COVID-19 (dated by TCRdb to about 2020). Library prep was done by the immunoSEQ multiplex PCR assay. What TCRdb holds here is the immuneACCESS table cut down to in-frame rearrangements. Part of the clones is not present; checked against another copy, under half of the missing clones reflect an unresolved V gene, and the others are unexplained. The sample data list roughly 180,000 clones, and about 84% of these were observed just once. The ten largest clonotypes hold around 8.6% of the sample. Sequenced material: PBMCs or T cells enriched from blood (not recorded which). These TCRs come from a woman in her twenties or thirties who had recovered from COVID-19.

This chain links TRBV29-1 with TRBJ2-1; 9 bases agree with TRBD2. This CDR3 is 14 amino acids long. Germline CDR1 and CDR2: SQVTM and ANQGSEA. Germline trimming cut 3 bases from V and 4 bases from J; bases unmatched to any gene: 4. The CDR3 nucleotides are TGCAGCGTTGATGCTAGCGGGATGTACAATGAGCAGTTCTTC. This translates into CSVDASGMYNEQFF.

In DNA, the CDR3 is TGTGCCAGCAGTTGGACTAGTCTACTAAACACAGATACGCAGTATTTT. This codes for CASSWTSLLNTDTQYF. The V and J genes are TRBV11-2 and TRBJ2-3, with 7 bases fitting TRBD2. The V gene's germline CDR1 is SGHAT and CDR2 FQNNGV. The CDR3 length is 16 residues. V lost 6 bases and J lost 2; bases outside the gene matches: 11. The complete variable domain, with remaining parts taken from reference TRBV11-2 and TRBJ2-3, reads EAGVAQSPRYKIIEKRQSVAFWCNPISGHATLYWYQQILGQGPKLLIQFQNNGVVDDSQLPKDRFSAERLKGVDSTLKIQPAKLEDSAVYLCASSWTSLLNTDTQYFGPGTRLTVL.

This clone was recorded once. The chain employs TRBV15 and TRBJ2-1, with 9 bases identical to TRBD2. J was trimmed by 0 bases and V by 3 bases; bases with no gene match: 12. The length of the CDR3 is 19 residues. CDR1 LNHNV and CDR2 YYDKDF come from the germline V gene (reference sequence). CDR3: CATSRVFDGGRASYNEQFF. As DNA, the CDR3 is TGTGCCACCAGCAGGGTTTTCGATGGCGGGAGGGCCTCCTACAATGAGCAGTTCTTC.

The chain couples TRBV2 to TRBJ2-7; D not certain. The V end was cut by 6 bases, the J end by 4 bases, with 10 bases between. The CDR3 is made up of 12 amino acids. Germline CDR1 reads SNHLY; CDR2 reads FYNNEI. The CDR3 nucleotides read TGTGCCAGCAGAGCTGATGAGTACGAGCAGTACTTC. Amino acid sequence: CASRADEYEQYF.

This rearrangement joins TRBV9 to TRBJ2-7; a weak D match, TRBD2 (5 bases). Germline V gene lookup returns CDR1 SGDLS and CDR2 YYNGEE. The CDR3 has 12 residues. V was trimmed by 3 bases and J by 7 bases, leaving 11 bases between them. CDR3 in amino acids: CASSDLTGEQYF. In DNA form, the CDR3 reads TGTGCCAGCAGCGACCTCACGGGAGAGCAGTACTTC.

This chain uses TRBV4-1 with TRBJ2-7, with D perhaps TRBD1 (6 bases). This CDR3 comprises 14 residues. With 0 bases removed from V and 2 bases from J, the gap between germline ends came to 8 bases. Germline loops: CDR1 MGHRA, CDR2 YSYEKL. The CDR3 DNA sequence: TGCGCCAGCAGCCAAGAGTACAGGGCCTACGAGCAGTACTTC. This encodes CASSQEYRAYEQYF.

The chain joins TRBV3-1 (or the pseudogene TRBV3-2) to TRBJ2-7; TRBD1 might be the D (6 bases). The germline V gene encodes CDR1 LGHDT and CDR2 YNNKEL (reference sequence). The CDR3 length is 13 residues. V was trimmed by 4 bases and J by 3 bases, leaving 10 bases between them. The CDR3 sequence: CASSLGGFYEQYF. The CDR3 coding sequence is TGTGCCAGCAGCCTTGGGGGCTTCTACGAGCAGTACTTC.

The chain is built from TRBV20-1 and TRBJ1-2; D not certain. Germline values: CDR1 DFQATT, CDR2 SNEGSKA (reference sequence). V was clipped by 3 bases and J by 8 bases, with 7 bases between them. The length of the CDR3 is 10 residues. The CDR3 is CSASRVGYTF. Here the CDR3 DNA reads TGCAGTGCTAGTCGTGTCGGCTACACCTTC.

CDR3 nucleotides: TGCGCCAGCAGCTCGGGACAGGGGGATCCAAGGGATGGCTACACCTTC. Translating it yields CASSSGQGDPRDGYTF. This chain uses TRBV5-1 with TRBJ1-2, with TRBD1 matching 11 bases. The junction had 10 bases not matched to a gene; V was cut back by 3 bases and J by 6 bases. The CDR3 covers 16 residues. Germline assignment: CDR1 SGHRS and CDR2 YFSETQ.

This rearrangement joins TRBV2 to TRBJ2-1; TRBD1 matches at 7 bases. The ends lost 7 bases at V and 7 bases at J; junction bases unmatched: 13. CDR1 is SNHLY, CDR2 FYNNEI, per germline. CDR3 length equals 15 residues. The CDR3 sequence: CASTRGQDGLNEQFF. CDR3 sequence (DNA): TGTGCCAGCACGAGGGGGCAGGATGGTTTGAATGAGCAGTTCTTC.

This clone showed up just a few times. The chain uses TRBV28 and TRBJ1-4; 7 bases align to TRBD1. The CDR3 spans 11 residues. V shed 6 bases, J shed 10 bases, and the junction held 2 bases outside the gene matches. Looked up from germline, CDR1 is MDHEN and CDR2 is SYDVKM. The CDR3 DNA sequence: TGTGCCAGCAGCCGGGACAGAAAACTGTTTTTT. Protein product: CASSRDRKLFF.

The chain uses TRBV4-2 and TRBJ1-2; TRBD1 is a possible D gene (6 bases). V was clipped by 0 bases and J by 8 bases, with 16 bases between them. Germline V gene lookup returns CDR1 LGHNA and CDR2 YNFKEQ. The CDR3 is 15 amino acids. CDR3 amino acids: CASSQDDRSSWGYTF. CDR3 sequence (DNA): TGTGCCAGCAGCCAAGATGACAGGTCGTCTTGGGGCTACACCTTC.

V and J are TRBV2 and TRBJ2-1; 8 positions agree with TRBD2. V lost 6 bases to trimming and J lost 7 bases; unmatched junction nucleotides: 11. The CDR3 consists of 15 residues. CDR1 and CDR2 from the germline V gene are SNHLY and FYNNEI. CDR3 sequence: CASSPTGREKNEQFF. The CDR3 nucleotides are TGTGCCAGCAGCCCTACCGGGAGGGAGAAGAATGAGCAGTTCTTC.

V and J are TRBV7-9 and TRBJ2-7, with a possible D match to TRBD1 (6 bases). The CDR3 spans 15 residues. The V end lost 1 base, the J end lost 4 bases, and 14 bases lay between the germline ends. Germline lookup yields CDR1 SEHNR and CDR2 FQNEAQ (reference sequence). CDR3 DNA sequence: TGTGCCAGCAGCTTAGTTCAGGGGCCAGGGTACGAGCAGTACTTC. It specifies CASSLVQGPGYEQYF.

The V and J genes are TRBV5-1 and TRBJ2-5; 12 bases are a match to TRBD1. The V gene's germline CDR1 is SGHRS and CDR2 YFSETQ. V gave up 4 bases and J gave up 4 bases; unmatched junction bases: 11. The CDR3 length is 17 residues. The CDR3 DNA sequence: TGCGCCAGCAGCCCGGTCCCGGGACAGGGGGCTATAGAGACCCAGTACTTC. Translating it yields CASSPVPGQGAIETQYF.

CDR3 sequence reads: CASSQVGQGPKGEQFF. The CDR3 DNA reads as TGTGCCAGCAGCCAAGTAGGGCAGGGCCCTAAGGGTGAGCAGTTCTTC. This sequence joins TRBV14 and TRBJ2-1, with D perhaps matching TRBD1 (5 bases). Trimming shortened V by 1 base and J by 9 bases, and 19 bases separated the two germline ends. Germline CDR1 reads SGHDN; CDR2 reads FVKESK. The CDR3 consists of 16 residues.

This clone was seen only a few times. The CDR3 loop reads CASSEVNREEQYF. DNA for the CDR3: TGTGCCAGCAGTGAAGTTAACAGGGAGGAGCAGTACTTC. The chain couples TRBV2 to TRBJ2-7; possibly TRBD1 for D (6 bases). From germline, CDR1 is SNHLY and CDR2 FYNNEI. The CDR3 runs 13 residues. Trimming cost V 1 base and J 7 bases, with 11 bases left between them.

In its sample, this clone was seen once. This chain links TRBV21-1 with TRBJ2-4; the DNA was not compared with TRBD2, the D call given in the table. TRBV21-1 is shown as a pseudogene. The CDR3 spans 15 residues. CDR3: CASSKVRVAKNIQYF. CDR3 DNA sequence: TGTGCCAGCAGCAAAGTGCGGGTGGCCAAAAACATTCAGTACTTC.

The chain recombines TRBV4-2 with TRBJ1-1; 7 nucleotides match TRBD1. The CDR3 runs 15 residues. Germline-derived CDR1 and CDR2 are LGHNA and YNFKEQ. Losses at the gene ends were 0 bases for V and 10 bases for J; bases not matched to a gene: 11. The CDR3 loop reads CASSQDDRQGDLAFF. The CDR3 nucleotides read TGTGCCAGCAGCCAAGATGACCGCCAGGGGGATTTAGCTTTCTTT.

This rearrangement joins TRBV9 to TRBJ1-4; unclear D gene. Per germline, CDR1 SGDLS and CDR2 YYNGEE. The CDR3 is made up of 14 amino acids. Trimming took off 0 bases at V and 3 bases at J, with 6 bases between the two ends. CDR3 bases: TGTGCCAGCAGCGTAGACCTAGCTAATGAAAAACTGTTTTTT. This codes for CASSVDLANEKLFF.

The V call is TRBV5-1, the J call TRBJ2-3; 10 nucleotides align to TRBD1. The V gene end was trimmed by 4 bases and the J gene end by 4 bases; junction bases not matched to a gene: 3. The CDR3 is 14 amino acids. From germline, CDR1 is SGHRS and CDR2 YFSETQ. The CDR3 DNA follows: TGCGCCAGCAGCACCGGGACAGGGGCAGATACGCAGTATTTT. This gives the protein CASSTGTGADTQYF.

V is TRBV28 and J is TRBJ1-2, with no clear D. With 2 bases removed from V and 3 bases from J, the gap between germline ends came to 13 bases. CDR3 length: 15 amino acids. Germline V lookup: CDR1 MDHEN, CDR2 SYDVKM. This chain's CDR3 is CASSLSRKSYYGYTF. In DNA form, the CDR3 reads TGTGCCAGCAGTTTAAGCAGGAAGAGTTACTATGGCTACACCTTC.

The chain couples TRBV18 to TRBJ2-3; 8 bases match TRBD2. J was trimmed by 0 bases and V by 7 bases; bases with no gene match: 6. The CDR3 is 15 residues long. Germline CDR1 is KGHSH and CDR2 is LQKENI. DNA for the CDR3: TGTGCCAGCTTCCGAGCGGGAGAGAGCACAGATACGCAGTATTTT. Protein product: CASFRAGESTDTQYF.

The V and J genes are TRBV11-3 and TRBJ2-7, with no clear D. CDR3 size: 12 residues. V was trimmed by 8 bases and J by 2 bases, leaving 10 bases between them. CDR1 is SGHNT and CDR2 is YENEEA in the germline V gene. For the CDR3, the DNA is TGTGCCAGCTCTAGGATACCCTACGAGCAGTACTTC. Its translation is CASSRIPYEQYF. The full variable domain, its missing parts supplied by reference TRBV11-3 and TRBJ2-7, is EAGVVQSPRYKIIEKKQPVAFWCNPISGHNTLYWYLQNLGQGPELLIRYENEEAVDDSQLPKDRFSAERLKGVDSTLKIQPAELGDSAVYLCASSRIPYEQYFGPGTRLTVT.

V gene TRBV4-1 combines with J gene TRBJ2-4; D not resolved. Trimming stripped 0 bases from V and 0 bases from J, with 6 bases between. Germline V lookup: CDR1 MGHRA, CDR2 YSYEKL. The CDR3 spans 15 residues. CDR3 coding DNA: TGCGCCAGCAGCCAAGATTTATTAGCCAAAAACATTCAGTACTTC. It encodes CASSQDLLAKNIQYF.

The V and J genes are TRBV12-3 or TRBV12-4 and TRBJ1-1; possible D gene TRBD1, 5 bases. The CDR3 sequence is 13 residues long. Trimming cost V 3 bases and J 5 bases, with 10 bases left between them. CDR3 nucleotides: TGTGCCAGCAGTTTCAGGGAAGGAACTGAAGCTTTCTTT. Amino acid sequence: CASSFREGTEAFF.

The chain uses TRBV4-1 and TRBJ2-3, with no clear D. This CDR3 region has 13 residues. V gave up 4 bases and J gave up 3 bases, with 8 bases separating them. Germline V lookup: CDR1 MGHRA, CDR2 YSYEKL. CDR3 residues: CASSPMLTDTQYF. The CDR3 nucleotides are TGCGCCAGCAGCCCTATGCTAACAGATACGCAGTATTTT.

The CDR3 DNA is TGTGCCAGCAGCTTTTTGGACTGGGGGGTAGAGACCCAGTACTTC. Its translation is CASSFLDWGVETQYF. The V call is TRBV7-9, the J call TRBJ2-5; D possibly corresponds to TRBD2 (6 bases). The CDR3 contains 15 residues. Between the trimmed V and J ends, which lost 3 bases and 4 bases, there was a span of 15 bases. CDR1 is SEHNR and CDR2 is FQNEAQ in the germline V gene (reference sequence).

V is TRBV28 and J is TRBJ1-1; 9 nucleotides align to TRBD1. Germline values: CDR1 MDHEN, CDR2 SYDVKM. V shed 7 bases, J shed 3 bases, and the junction held 9 bases outside the gene matches. The CDR3 sequence is 15 residues long. Here the CDR3 reads CASTLLTGGYTEAFF. The CDR3 DNA reads as TGTGCCAGCACCCTACTTACAGGGGGCTACACTGAAGCTTTCTTT. Drawing the rest from reference TRBV28 and TRBJ1-1, the complete variable domain is DVKVTQSSRYLVKRTGEKVFLECVQDMDHENMFWYRQDPGLGLRLIYFSYDVKMKEKGDIPEGYSVSREKKERFSLILESASTNQTSMYLCASTLLTGGYTEAFFGQGTRLTVV.

The rearrangement links TRBV27 to TRBJ2-4, with 7 bases aligning to TRBD1. This CDR3 has 15 residues. J gave up 6 bases and V 5 bases, and 10 bases lay outside the gene matches. Germline lookup yields CDR1 MNHEY and CDR2 SMNVEV (reference sequence). The CDR3 protein is CASSVVPGQPNIQYF. The CDR3 DNA follows: TGTGCCAGCAGTGTTGTACCGGGACAGCCAAACATTCAGTACTTC.